This T cell receptor beta chain was retrieved from a study of T cell changes during pregnancy in multiple sclerosis. Using immunoSEQ multiplex PCR, the repertoire was profiled, and TCRdb retains in-frame clones only, with some absent. The top ten clones hold 6.8% of a sample with about 22,000 clones, 85% to 95% of them seen once. Germline CDR1 and CDR2: LGHNA and YNFKEQ. This CDR3 has 12 amino acids. With 4 bases removed from V and 2 bases from J, the gap between germline ends came to 6 bases. This TCR came from a female donor with multiple sclerosis, enrolled in a pregnancy study. The chain carries TRBV4-2 and TRBJ2-7; D gene unclear. The sample in question was CD8+ T cells from peripheral blood mononuclear cells, obtained in the third trimester of pregnancy. CDR3 loop: CASSPNTYEQYF. The CDR3 DNA sequence: TGTGCCAGCAGCCCCAACACCTACGAGCAGTACTTC.